The next 9 T cell receptor beta chains were all read from a single sample in a study of PD-1 blockade in classical Hodgkin lymphoma. The data were produced by immunoSEQ multiplex PCR, yet TCRdb's version contains in-frame clones alone and is incomplete. The profile shows 45,000 to 65,000 clones, approximately 73% of them singletons. All the patients suffered relapse after autologous stem cell transplantation, and brentuximab vedotin exposure differed. Sample: peripheral blood mononuclear cells (PBMCs), taken before the second cycle of nivolumab. Source of these receptors: a human donor with classical Hodgkin lymphoma.

DNA of the CDR3: TGTGCCAGCAGCTTGGGGGGACAGCAGTACCAAGAGACCCAGTACTTC. This gives the protein CASSLGGQQYQETQYF. The V call is TRBV5-4, the J call TRBJ2-5; 7 nucleotides align to TRBD1. The junction had 5 bases not matched to a gene; V was cut back by 0 bases and J by 0 bases. This CDR3 has 16 residues. CDR1 and CDR2 (germline): SGHNT, YYREEE (reference sequence).

This clone was seen a few times. The genes are TRBV9 and TRBJ1-4, with D possibly TRBD1 on 6 matching bases. Germline values: CDR1 SGDLS, CDR2 YYNGEE. Between the trimmed V and J ends, which lost 4 bases and 5 bases, there was a span of 15 bases. This CDR3 comprises 15 residues. DNA of the CDR3: TGTGCCAGCAGCTCAGCTGGGACAAAGAATGAAAAACTGTTTTTT. Amino acid sequence: CASSSAGTKNEKLFF.

This rearrangement joins TRBV19 to TRBJ2-5; D could derive from TRBD1 or TRBD2 (5 bases each). Germline values: CDR1 LNHDA, CDR2 SQIVND (reference sequence). Trimming removed 7 bases at V and 4 bases at J, with 19 bases between. This CDR3 is 15 amino acids long. The DNA of the CDR3 is TGTGCCAGTACCGAGAGAGCCGCAGGGAGAGAGACCCAGTACTTC. Protein: CASTERAAGRETQYF.

The chain joins TRBV27 to TRBJ2-1; 8 bases align to TRBD2. CDR1 MNHEY and CDR2 SMNVEV come from the germline V gene (reference sequence). This CDR3 region has 16 residues. Trimming cost V 5 bases and J 6 bases; bases outside gene matches: 12. The CDR3 sequence is CASSANGRALSNEQFF. The CDR3 DNA reads TGTGCCAGCAGTGCGAACGGGAGGGCCCTCAGCAATGAGCAGTTCTTC.

This chain uses TRBV7-9 with TRBJ1-1; tentative D call: TRBD1 (6 bases). This CDR3 is built from 14 residues. CDR1 and CDR2 from the germline V gene are SEHNR and FQNEAQ (reference sequence). Between the trimmed V and J ends, which lost 5 bases and 5 bases, there was a span of 15 bases. CDR3 sequence (DNA): TGTGCCAGCAGCCTACAGGGTTTGGGTACTGAAGCTTTCTTT. Protein product: CASSLQGLGTEAFF.

The V gene is TRBV6-5, the J gene TRBJ2-1; D gene ambiguous. The CDR3 is made up of 14 amino acids. Deletions cut 5 bases from V and 7 bases from J, with 15 bases between. Germline CDR1 and CDR2: MNHEY and SVGAGI. For the CDR3, the DNA is TGTGCCAGCAGTGTCGTGGACGGTAAGAATGAGCAGTTCTTC. It codes for CASSVVDGKNEQFF.

Comment on this clone: The sample carries other DNA sequences with the same CDR3. The chain employs TRBV18 and TRBJ1-1; 9 nucleotides match TRBD1. V was clipped by 2 bases and J by 4 bases; unmatched bases: 2. Per germline, CDR1 KGHSH and CDR2 LQKENI. The CDR3 runs 14 residues. The CDR3 region has the DNA TGTGCCAGCTCACCAGGGACAGGGCTCACTGAAGCTTTCTTT. Protein: CASSPGTGLTEAFF.

The gene calls are TRBV2 and TRBJ2-5, with D hard to call. The CDR3 extends over 12 amino acids. CDR1 SNHLY and CDR2 FYNNEI come from the germline V gene. Trimming shortened V by 3 bases and J by 5 bases, and 7 bases separated the two germline ends. This CDR3 is CASSDNAETQYF. Written as DNA, the CDR3 is TGTGCCAGCAGTGATAACGCGGAGACCCAGTACTTC.

The chain couples TRBV7-3 to TRBJ2-1; D is unresolved. Trimming stripped 5 bases from V and 3 bases from J, with 11 bases between. Germline values: CDR1 SGHTA, CDR2 FQGTGA. This CDR3 has 14 amino acids. CDR3 sequence (DNA): TGTGCCAGCAGCCTCGTGGATCGCTACAATGAGCAGTTCTTC. It encodes CASSLVDRYNEQFF.